The sequence of this T cell receptor beta chain was determined in a study of blood T cell repertoires in COVID-19 (TCRdb year 2020). General notes on the study: Collaborator samples came from the United States, Italy and Spain and covered acute and convalescent phases of COVID-19. The repertoires were released in a freely available public database intended as a resource for research on the immune response to SARS-CoV-2. The material from the prospective study consisted of cDNA or gDNA derived from T cells, B-cell-depleted T cells, or PBMCs. The dataset comprised deeply sampled blood TCRbeta repertoires from subjects exposed to, actively infected with, or recovered from COVID-19. The samples were drawn from two sources: the first 160 participants of the ongoing ImmuneRACE study, and 1,000 to 1,500 subjects contributed by 6 global collaborators. Sample metadata almost always included a de-identified subject ID, COVID-19 status, age in years and sex. Where HLA class I and class II types were available, the types were taken from metadata supplied by the sample provider, not from assay-based typing. Findings and caveats that apply to the study as a whole: The quantity of clinical and demographic metadata differed by source and by participant and was supplied without curation.

TCRbeta CDR3 regions were amplified from genomic DNA by means of the immunoSEQ Assay, a bias-controlled multiplex PCR. As for the original processing: The number of nucleated cells in each sample was estimated from the amplification of reference gene primers within the assay. To quantify the absolute abundance of each unique TCRbeta CDR3 rearrangement, sequence reads were collapsed and filtered. For each sample, productive Simpson clonality was calculated by taking the square root of Simpson's diversity index across productive rearrangements. TCRdb retrieved this table from immuneACCESS and kept in-frame rearrangements only. Not all clones are present; in checked studies, unresolved V genes account for under half, and no reason is known for the remainder. V and J calls and clone size are copied from that table; D and trimming were computed from the DNA. The sample table contains some 140,000 clones; only one count was recorded for around three quarters of them. Of the sample, roughly 1.5% falls within the top ten clones.

Whole blood was collected in K2EDTA tubes by collaborating institutions according to the institutions' own protocols. For TCRbeta analysis, collaborators shipped samples as frozen whole blood, isolated PBMCs, or DNA extracted from either of those sample types. As to this clone: Its target antigen remains unknown. It has no much larger one-base neighbor in the sample; base qualities were not kept.

Sequenced sample: peripheral blood. The TCR sequence derives from an elderly man with acute or convalescent COVID-19.

The CDR3 has the sequence CASRYNSQGGEKLFF. The nucleotide sequence is given as TGTGCCAGCAGATATAACTCCCAGGGAGGTGAAAAACTGTTTTTT. This receptor chain uses TRBV6-5 and TRBJ1-4; possibly the D gene is TRBD1, per 5 matching bases. The junction carries 18 bases between V and J, which are trimmed by 6 bases and 7 bases respectively. Via the germline V gene, CDR1 is MNHEY and CDR2 SVGAGI. Its CDR3 holds 15 amino acids, cysteine through phenylalanine. Just the 45-base CDR3 DNA is kept, in frame starting at base 1.